This T cell receptor beta chain was profiled in a study of blood T cell repertoires in COVID-19. Study-level information: Both acute and convalescent COVID-19 samples were obtained from the United States, Italy and Spain. PBMCs, B-cell-depleted T cells, or T cells were the source of the cDNA or gDNA that made up the material.

As originally analysed: Using reference gene primer amplification, nucleated cell counts were estimated. The table came from immunoSEQ multiplex PCR; TCRdb's copy has only in-frame clones and leaves some out. V and J calls and clone size come straight from that table; D and trimming were deduced from the DNA. The sample lists about 200,000 clones, about 85% occurring once. There are 15 residues in the CDR3. Trimming left V 0 bases short and J 7 bases short, with 16 bases between. The germline gives CDR1 SGHNT, CDR2 YYREEE (reference sequence). Sequencing was done on a sample of peripheral blood. The clonotype comes from an elderly woman with acute or convalescent COVID-19. The chain combines TRBV5-4 with TRBJ1-2; maybe TRBD1 (5 bases). CDR3 sequence reads: CASSLAQGVLGGYTF. As DNA, the CDR3 is TGTGCCAGCAGCTTGGCCCAGGGTGTATTAGGTGGCTACACCTTC.